The present T cell receptor beta chain was sequenced within a study of CD8+CD57+ T cells in acquired aplastic anemia. Study background: Quantities of DNA derived from sorted CD4+ and CD8+ cells averaged approximately 3.3 ug. Study outcomes and limitations: The number of CD8+ CDR3 sequences shared by patients and controls was about 30.

This clonotype was seen many times. Its target is not known. By flow cytometry, patients selected for sequencing had shown an expansion of CD8+CD57+ cells. The template used for profiling TCR beta VDJ and CDR3 was genomic DNA. TCRdb recomputed calls from the reads with MiXCR, one row per CDR3 protein. Among around 430,000 distinct CDR3 sequences listed, 25% to 40% were seen once. This CDR3 spans 13 amino acids. Trimming shortened V by 3 bases and J by 8 bases, and 12 bases separated the two germline ends. In germline, CDR1 is KGHDR, CDR2 SFDVKD. The genes are TRBV24-1 and TRBJ1-2; D perhaps matches TRBD1 (5 bases). The receptor was isolated from a human donor with aplastic anemia. Sample: sorted CD4+, CD8+, or CD8+CD57+ T cells (not recorded which) from PBMCs. In DNA form, the CDR3 reads TGTGCCACCAGTGATCCCGGGGCCGACGGCTACACCTTC. Its protein is CATSDPGADGYTF.